This TCR beta chain was found in a study of cytomegalovirus exposure and HLA in healthy donors. As concerns this clone: Its matching antigen is unknown.

The junction had 11 bases not matched to a gene; V was cut back by 5 bases and J by 4 bases. There are 15 residues in the CDR3. Germline values: CDR1 SGHTA, CDR2 FQGNSA. Points from the study as a whole: TCR beta chains numbering some 160 were designated cytomegalovirus-associated.

Only in-frame clones appear in the TCRdb table, and some are missing; sequencing was by immunoSEQ multiplex PCR. The data contain about 70,000 clones, 94% of them singletons. What was sequenced was PBMCs. The rearrangement uses TRBV7-2 and TRBJ2-7; 7 nucleotides match TRBD1. This clonotype originated in a woman aged 18-29 years in good health and CMV-seropositive. Here the CDR3 DNA reads TGTGCCAGCAGCCCTCAGGGGGTACAAGGTTACGAGCAGTACTTC. It is translated as CASSPQGVQGYEQYF. Using reference TRBV7-2 and TRBJ2-7 for the parts outside the CDR3, the full variable domain is GAGVSQSPSNKVTEKGKDVELRCDPISGHTALYWYRQSLGQGLEFLIYFQGNSAPDKSGLPSDRFSAERTGGSVSTLTIQRTQQEDSAVYLCASSPQGVQGYEQYFGPGTRLTVT.